The 4 T cell receptor beta chains listed next were all sequenced from one sample in a study of cytomegalovirus exposure and HLA in healthy donors. The PCR had 60 Vbeta and 13 Jbeta primers. Method: immunoSEQ multiplex PCR; TCRdb's copy keeps in-frame clones and lacks some. The sample records under 250,000 clones, around 80% being singletons. Material for sequencing was PBMCs. The receptor set was obtained from a woman aged 55-70 years in good health and CMV-seropositive.

The rearrangement joins TRBV5-1 to TRBJ2-3; 7 positions agree with TRBD2. The V gene end was trimmed by 3 bases and the J gene end by 0 bases; junction bases not matched to a gene: 10. CDR1 SGHRS and CDR2 YFSETQ come from the germline V gene. The CDR3 is made up of 17 amino acids. In DNA form, the CDR3 reads TGCGCCAGCAGCTCTTGGTTCGGTAGCGGGAGCACAGATACGCAGTATTTT. Its protein is CASSSWFGSGSTDTQYF.

The rearrangement uses TRBV15 and TRBJ2-7, with a tentative D call TRBD2 (5 bases). The V gene's germline CDR1 is LNHNV and CDR2 YYDKDF (reference sequence). CDR3 length: 16 residues. Trimming removed 3 bases at V and 5 bases at J, with 20 bases between. This chain's CDR3 is CATSSPHLASNNEQYF. CDR3 DNA sequence: TGTGCCACCAGCAGCCCCCATCTAGCATCGAATAACGAGCAGTACTTC.

The chain is built from TRBV6-1 and TRBJ2-3; TRBD2 aligns across 9 bases. The CDR3 has 14 residues. Looked up from germline, CDR1 is MNHNS and CDR2 is SASEGT. V lost 4 bases and J lost 4; bases outside the gene matches: 3. The CDR3 is CASSVSGSPDTQYF. The CDR3 bases are TGTGCCAGCAGTGTTAGCGGGAGCCCAGATACGCAGTATTTT.

The rearrangement links TRBV5-1 to TRBJ2-7; tentative D call: TRBD1 (5 bases). The CDR3 is made up of 15 amino acids. V was shortened by 4 bases and J by 3 bases, with 17 bases between the two germline ends. Per germline, CDR1 SGHRS and CDR2 YFSETQ. The CDR3 spells CASSPGQGPYYEQYF. In DNA form, the CDR3 reads TGCGCCAGCAGCCCTGGACAAGGACCTTACTACGAGCAGTACTTC.